Following are 20 T cell receptor beta chains from one sample sequenced in a study of blood T cells in healthy people across ages. The second PCR ran roughly 6 to 11 cycles with a sample-barcoded 5' primer and J-beta primers. TCRdb re-called the 5' RACE reads with MiXCR, one entry per CDR3 protein. The profile covers about 1,400,000 distinct CDR3 sequences, with about 40% appearing a single time and around 8% taken by the ten largest. Material for sequencing was blood. These receptors originate from a woman between 18 and 30 years old in good health.

This clonotype was detected only a few times. This chain joins TRBV10-3 and TRBJ2-7; the match to TRBD1 covers 9 bases. The junction had 4 bases not matched to a gene; V was cut back by 10 bases and J by 0 bases. The CDR3 consists of 13 residues. CDR1 is ENHRY and CDR2 is SYGVKD in the germline V gene. The CDR3 here is CATGTGLSYEQYF. The CDR3 nucleotides are TGTGCCACCGGGACAGGGCTCTCCTACGAGCAGTACTTC.

V gene TRBV12-3 or TRBV12-4 combines with J gene TRBJ2-3, with 10 bases matching TRBD1. This CDR3 has 17 residues. Trimming at V came to 4 bases and at J to 2 bases, leaving 9 bases not matched to a gene. CDR3 loop: CASSSYRDRGITDTQYF. For the CDR3, the DNA is TGTGCCAGCAGTTCTTACCGGGACAGGGGCATCACAGATACGCAGTATTTT.

The table lists this clonotype with a few counts. J is TRBJ2-5 and V is TRBV27; tentative D call: TRBD2 (6 bases). V lost 4 bases to trimming and J lost 4 bases, with 16 bases between them. Germline V lookup: CDR1 MNHEY, CDR2 SMNVEV (reference sequence). This CDR3 is built from 15 residues. In nucleotides, the CDR3 is TGTGCCAGCAGTTCTAGGGCGGGAATCCTAGAGACCCAGTACTTC. Translated: CASSSRAGILETQYF.

The chain links TRBV20-1 to TRBJ2-1, with D possibly being TRBD1 or TRBD2 (5 bases each). Looked up from germline, CDR1 is DFQATT and CDR2 is SNEGSKA (reference sequence). Trimming removed 3 bases at V and 10 bases at J, with 10 bases between. The CDR3 runs to 11 residues. The CDR3 is CSASGDGEQFF. DNA of the CDR3: TGCAGTGCTAGTGGGGACGGGGAGCAGTTCTTC.

This clonotype occurred a few times. The chain links TRBV29-1 to TRBJ2-7; D perhaps matches TRBD1 (6 bases). V dropped 2 bases and J dropped 3 bases, with 14 bases sitting between them. The CDR3 runs to 14 residues. The germline CDR1 and CDR2 sequences are SQVTM and ANQGSEA. In DNA, the CDR3 is TGCAGCGTTGAATCACCGGGACAATACTACGAGCAGTACTTC. Translation gives CSVESPGQYYEQYF.

CDR3 in DNA: TGTGCCAGCAGTCCCACCGAGGGAACGAGAACCGGGGAGCTGTTTTTT. Its translation: CASSPTEGTRTGELFF. This chain joins TRBV12-3 or TRBV12-4 and TRBJ2-2; TRBD2 is a possible D gene (5 bases). The V end lost 5 bases, the J end lost 5 bases, and 18 bases lay between the germline ends. The CDR3 is made up of 16 amino acids.

This clonotype was seen a handful of times. The rearrangement uses TRBV20-1 and TRBJ2-3; D gene unclear. Germline V lookup: CDR1 DFQATT, CDR2 SNEGSKA (reference sequence). The CDR3 extends over 13 amino acids. CDR3 DNA sequence: TGCACCACGGTTGGGCCAGGAACAGATACGCAGTATTTT. It codes for CTTVGPGTDTQYF.

The gene calls are TRBV28 and TRBJ1-2, with 7 nucleotides matching TRBD1. The trim removed 6 bases at V and 6 bases at J, leaving 13 bases unmatched. The CDR3 runs 15 residues. Germline V CDR1 and CDR2: MDHEN, SYDVKM. As DNA, the CDR3 is TGTGCCAGCAGGGACCCTCGACAGGGTGTGGATGGCTACACCTTC. Encoded protein: CASRDPRQGVDGYTF.

The rearrangement uses TRBV2 and TRBJ2-5; 7 nucleotides match TRBD2. The J call may be faulty, since TRBJ2-7 better matches the DNA end. Germline assignment: CDR1 SNHLY and CDR2 FYNNEI. CDR3 length: 14 residues. The CDR3 here is CASSESGAGVEQYF. The CDR3 nucleotides read TGTGCCAGCAGTGAGTCGGGCGCGGGAGTCGAGCAGTACTTC.

This clonotype was seen only a few times. The V gene is TRBV21-1, the J gene TRBJ1-6; TRBD1, the D gene given by the table, was not confirmed from the DNA. TRBV21-1 is a pseudogene locus. The CDR3 loop spans 16 amino acids. Here the CDR3 DNA reads TGTGCCAGCAGCATGGGCCGACAGACGGATAATTCACCCCTCCACTTT. Translation gives CASSMGRQTDNSPLHF.

This clonotype appeared a few times. The chain combines TRBV7-9 with TRBJ1-5; D is undetermined. V lost 4 bases and J lost 2, with 12 bases in between. CDR1 SEHNR and CDR2 FQNEAQ come from the germline V gene (reference sequence). This CDR3 is built from 15 residues. CDR3: CASSSSWIGNQPQHF. Here the CDR3 DNA reads TGTGCCAGCAGCTCGTCTTGGATTGGCAATCAGCCCCAGCATTTT.

The chain joins TRBV15 to TRBJ1-5; 7 nucleotides match TRBD1. V lost 4 bases, J lost 7 bases, and 16 bases stayed unmatched. Germline CDR1 is LNHNV and CDR2 is YYDKDF (reference sequence). This CDR3 region has 17 residues. In DNA form, the CDR3 reads TGTGCCACCAGCATATACAGGGGAGGGGGGTCTGGGCAGCCCCAGCATTTT. Encoded protein: CATSIYRGGGSGQPQHF.

The V gene is TRBV4-1, the J gene TRBJ2-7; 9 bases match TRBD1. The ends lost 1 base at V and 5 bases at J; junction bases unmatched: 3. This CDR3 comprises 14 residues. CDR1 is MGHRA and CDR2 is YSYEKL in the germline V gene. CDR3 sequence (DNA): TGCGCCAGCAGCCAAGGAACAGGGGGCAACGAGCAGTACTTC. Translation gives CASSQGTGGNEQYF.

With regard to this clonotype: The junction departs from germline at one end; a sequencing error may be responsible. The chain links TRBV7-9 to TRBJ2-1; maybe TRBD2 (5 bases). The germline gives CDR1 SEHNR, CDR2 FQNEAQ (reference sequence). CDR3 length equals 14 residues. The CDR3 bases are TGTGCCAGCAGCTTGGGGAGAGACTACGATGAGCAGTTCTTC. This encodes CASSLGRDYDEQFF.

For this clonotype: A much larger clone differs from this one at a single base, so this may be a read error. The genes are TRBV4-1 and TRBJ2-4; 13 bases map to TRBD2. CDR3 length: 18 residues. Trimming cost V 1 base and J 2 bases; bases outside gene matches: 5. Germline values: CDR1 MGHRA, CDR2 YSYEKL. The CDR3 region is CASSQGLAGGLTKNIQYF. For the CDR3, the DNA is TGCGCCAGCAGCCAAGGACTAGCGGGGGGCCTAACCAAAAACATTCAGTACTTC.

This clonotype occurred a few times. V and J are TRBV5-1 and TRBJ1-1; D might be TRBD1 (6 bases). The CDR3 is made up of 14 amino acids. Germline assignment: CDR1 SGHRS and CDR2 YFSETQ. The V end lost 4 bases, the J end lost 1 base, and 11 bases lay between the germline ends. The DNA for the CDR3 is TGCGCCAGCAGCCCGACAGGTGAGAACACTGAAGCTTTCTTT. It yields the protein CASSPTGENTEAFF.

The chain recombines TRBV28 with TRBJ1-3, with D possibly matching TRBD1 (5 bases). The CDR3 is 13 residues long. CDR1 and CDR2 (germline): MDHEN, SYDVKM. V was pared by 7 bases and J by 3 bases, with 10 bases between. CDR3 sequence (DNA): TGTGCCAGCAAGCGGGACGTTGGAAACACCATATATTTT. Amino acid sequence: CASKRDVGNTIYF.

CDR3 in DNA: TGTGCCAGCAGCCTTGGGGGGGCGGGAGGTTCCAATGAGCAGTACTTC. This translates into CASSLGGAGGSNEQYF. This chain uses TRBV3-1 with TRBJ2-1; 8 bases are a match to TRBD2. The tail of the sequence fits TRBJ2-7 better, so the J call may be wrong. CDR3 length: 16 amino acids. Germline V gene lookup returns CDR1 LGHDT and CDR2 YNNKEL (reference sequence).

V is TRBV21-1 and J is TRBJ1-2; the table's D call TRBD1 went unverified against the DNA. TRBV21-1 is assigned pseudogene status. The CDR3 has 15 residues. In DNA form, the CDR3 reads TGTGCCAGCCCTCCTAAGACAGGGGAGGCGTCTGGCTACACCTTC. Residues: CASPPKTGEASGYTF.

The chain recombines TRBV29-1 with TRBJ2-1, with TRBD2 matching over 8 bases. Germline CDR1 and CDR2: SQVTM and ANQGSEA. This CDR3 comprises 14 residues. V was pared by 6 bases and J by 13 bases, with 17 bases of the junction left unmatched. CDR3 sequence reads: CSVDPGLETETQFF. CDR3 in DNA: TGCAGCGTGGACCCGGGACTAGAGACCGAGACCCAGTTCTTC.